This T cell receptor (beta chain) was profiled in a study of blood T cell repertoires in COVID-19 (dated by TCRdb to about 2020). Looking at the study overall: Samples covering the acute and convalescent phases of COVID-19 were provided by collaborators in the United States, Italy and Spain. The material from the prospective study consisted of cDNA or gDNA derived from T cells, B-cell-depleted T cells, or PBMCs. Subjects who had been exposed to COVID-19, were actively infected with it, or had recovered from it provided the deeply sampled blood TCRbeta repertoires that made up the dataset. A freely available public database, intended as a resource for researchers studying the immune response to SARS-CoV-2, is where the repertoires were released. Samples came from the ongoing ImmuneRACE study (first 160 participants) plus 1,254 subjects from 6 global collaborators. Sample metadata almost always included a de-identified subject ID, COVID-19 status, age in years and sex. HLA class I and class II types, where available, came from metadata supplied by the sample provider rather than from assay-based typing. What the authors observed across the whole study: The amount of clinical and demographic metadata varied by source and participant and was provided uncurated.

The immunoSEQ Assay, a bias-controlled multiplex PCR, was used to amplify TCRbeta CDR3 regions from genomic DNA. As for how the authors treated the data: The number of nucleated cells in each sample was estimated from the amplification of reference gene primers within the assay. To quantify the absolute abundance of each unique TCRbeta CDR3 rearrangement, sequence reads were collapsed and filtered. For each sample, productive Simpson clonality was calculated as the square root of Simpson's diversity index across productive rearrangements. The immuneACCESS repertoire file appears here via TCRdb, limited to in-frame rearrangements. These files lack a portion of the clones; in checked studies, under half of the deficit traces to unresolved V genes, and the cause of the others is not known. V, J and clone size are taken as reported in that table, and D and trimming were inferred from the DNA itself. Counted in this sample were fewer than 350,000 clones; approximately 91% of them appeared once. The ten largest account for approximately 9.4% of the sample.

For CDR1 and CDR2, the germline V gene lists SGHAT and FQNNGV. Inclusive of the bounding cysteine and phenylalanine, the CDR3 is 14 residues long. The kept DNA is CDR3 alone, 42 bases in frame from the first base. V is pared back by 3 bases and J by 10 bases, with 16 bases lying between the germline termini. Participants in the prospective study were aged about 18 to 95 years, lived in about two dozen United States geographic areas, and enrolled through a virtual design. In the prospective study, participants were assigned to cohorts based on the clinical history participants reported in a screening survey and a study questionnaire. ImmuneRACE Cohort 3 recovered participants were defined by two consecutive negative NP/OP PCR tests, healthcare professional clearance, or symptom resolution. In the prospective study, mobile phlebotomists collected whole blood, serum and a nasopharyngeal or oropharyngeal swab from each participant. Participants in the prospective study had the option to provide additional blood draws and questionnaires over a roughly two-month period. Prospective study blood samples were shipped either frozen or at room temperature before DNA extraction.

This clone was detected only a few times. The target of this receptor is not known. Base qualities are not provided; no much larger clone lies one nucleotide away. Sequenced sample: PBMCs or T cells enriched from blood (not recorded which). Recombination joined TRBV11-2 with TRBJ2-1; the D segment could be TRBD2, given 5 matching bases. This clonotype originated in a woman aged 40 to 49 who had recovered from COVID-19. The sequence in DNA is TGTGCCAGCAGCTTCACCGGCACTAGTAACGAGCAGTTCTTC. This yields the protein CASSFTGTSNEQFF.